This is a list of T cell receptor beta chains from one sample in a study of blood T cell repertoires in COVID-19. Sequencing was performed with immunoSEQ multiplex PCR; in TCRdb, only in-frame clones are kept and a portion is missing. The data show over 45,000 clones, about 76% seen once. Sequenced material: peripheral blood. The source is a human donor with active or convalescent COVID-19. The donor label of this sample is uncertain. Each CDR3 is given with its conserved first and last residue. A D gene is named only where the DNA matches it firmly. Clone size is given for some rows only: seen once, a few or many times, or a class if the clone is expanded.

.	TRBD2	TRBV19	TRBJ2-1	CASTQRGQADEQFF	TGTGCCAGTACCCAGCGGGGCCAGGCGGATGAGCAGTTCTTC
.	.	TRBV28	TRBJ1-1	CASSFGGRTNTEAFF	TGTGCCAGCAGTTTTGGAGGCCGGACTAACACTGAAGCTTTCTTT
few	.	TRBV28	TRBJ2-7	CASLGRGREQYF	TGTGCCAGTCTGGGCAGGGGACGCGAGCAGTACTTC
once	TRBD1	TRBV4-3	TRBJ1-1	CASSQGLDRGMGTEAFF	TGCGCCAGCAGCCAGGGACTGGACAGGGGGATGGGCACTGAAGCTTTCTTT
.	TRBD2	TRBV13	TRBJ2-3	CASSLLSGGVDTQYF	TGTGCCAGCAGCTTATTATCGGGAGGGGTGGATACGCAGTATTTT
.	.	TRBV6-1	TRBJ2-4	CASSEARNIQYF	TGTGCCAGCAGTGAAGCGCGAAACATTCAGTACTTC
.	TRBD1	TRBV7-7	TRBJ2-7	CASSLTGAYEQYF	TGTGCCAGCAGCTTGACAGGGGCCTACGAGCAGTACTTC
.	.	TRBV14	TRBJ1-2	CASSQVNANYGYTF	TGTGCCAGCAGCCAAGTGAATGCGAACTATGGCTACACCTTC
.	TRBD1	TRBV5-1	TRBJ1-2	CASQGTVGYTF	TGCGCCAGTCAGGGGACAGTTGGCTACACCTTC
.	TRBD2	TRBV7-2	TRBJ2-5	CASSLGRLAGRDQETQYF	TGTGCCAGCAGCTTAGGGAGACTAGCGGGACGGGACCAAGAGACCCAGTACTTC
.	.	TRBV2	TRBJ1-2	CASSVSGIGYTF	TGTGCCAGCAGTGTTTCGGGGATCGGCTACACCTTC
few	TRBD1	TRBV5-8	TRBJ2-5	CASSYRTGGVETQYF	TGTGCCAGCAGCTACCGGACAGGGGGGGTGGAGACCCAGTACTTC
.	.	TRBV27	TRBJ2-3	CASSFKRLSTDTQYF	TGTGCCAGCAGCTTTAAGCGGCTCTCCACAGATACGCAGTATTTT
.	TRBD2	TRBV18	TRBJ2-3	CASSPMAGVLKGSTDTQYF	TGTGCCAGCTCACCTATGGCGGGAGTGTTGAAAGGTAGCACAGATACGCAGTATTTT
.	TRBD2	TRBV30	TRBJ2-7	CAWMSMRAGVYEQYF	TGTGCCTGGATGTCGATGAGAGCGGGGGTCTACGAGCAGTACTTC
.	.	TRBV5-1	TRBJ1-5	CASSLEPGDQPQHF	TGCGCCAGCAGCTTGGAGCCAGGGGATCAGCCCCAGCATTTT
.	TRBD1	TRBV18	TRBJ2-7	CASSLPPTGGDDEQYF	TGTGCCAGCTCGCTACCTCCGACAGGGGGGGACGACGAGCAGTACTTC